The 27 T cell receptor beta chains presented below share a single source sample, sequenced in a study of identical twins. One entry per CDR3 protein, called by TCRdb with MiXCR from the 5' RACE reads. This table has hundreds of thousands of distinct CDR3 sequences, roughly an eighth appearing once. These data were also reused for a study on yellow fever vaccine responses in identical twins.

What was sequenced was PBMCs. The receptors here all came from a woman aged 18-35 years in good health.

In its sample, this clonotype was seen a few times. This chain connects TRBV5-5 to TRBJ2-7; D perhaps matches TRBD1 (6 bases). Trimming left V 0 bases short and J 3 bases short, with 13 bases between. The CDR3 runs to 15 residues. CDR1 and CDR2 from the germline V gene are SGHKS and YYEKEE (reference sequence). CDR3 amino acids: CASSLVVGTYYEQYF. The CDR3 region has the DNA TGTGCCAGCAGCTTGGTCGTCGGGACATACTACGAGCAGTACTTC.

The chain recombines TRBV14 with TRBJ2-1, with 9 bases lining up with TRBD2. This CDR3 has 17 residues. J was trimmed by 9 bases and V by 1 base; bases with no gene match: 13. Germline V gene data show CDR1 as SGHDN and CDR2 as FVKESK. The CDR3 region is CASSQVGGGRATGEQFF. CDR3 sequence (DNA): TGTGCCAGCAGCCAAGTAGGAGGCGGGAGGGCCACCGGTGAGCAGTTCTTC.

This clonotype has a handful of counts. This chain connects TRBV24-1 to TRBJ1-1; D unclear. The V end was cut by 3 bases, the J end by 7 bases, with 11 bases between. Germline V lookup: CDR1 KGHDR, CDR2 SFDVKD. The CDR3 sequence is 13 residues long. This CDR3 is CATSDGGLDEAFF. CDR3 coding DNA: TGTGCCACCAGTGATGGAGGGTTGGATGAAGCTTTCTTT.

This clonotype was seen repeatedly, ten times or more. The rearrangement joins TRBV4-1 to TRBJ1-5, with a weak D call TRBD1 (5 bases). V was shortened by 2 bases and J by 6 bases, with 8 bases between the two germline ends. The CDR3 loop spans 13 amino acids. The germline V gene encodes CDR1 MGHRA and CDR2 YSYEKL. The CDR3 nucleotides are TGCGCCAGCAGCCAAATTGGGGGTCAGCCCCAGCATTTT. Residues: CASSQIGGQPQHF.

The chain combines TRBV6-1 with TRBJ2-1; D remains unclear. With 7 bases removed from V and 6 bases from J, the gap between germline ends came to 16 bases. The CDR3 loop spans 14 amino acids. Per the germline V gene, CDR1 is MNHNS and CDR2 is SASEGT. CDR3 residues: CASTYRASSNEQFF. For the CDR3, the DNA is TGTGCCAGCACCTACCGGGCCTCTTCCAATGAGCAGTTCTTC.

This chain connects TRBV12-3 or TRBV12-4 to TRBJ1-2; no clear D gene. The ends were cut back, 3 bases at V and 4 bases at J, with 12 bases in the middle. The CDR3 length is 14 residues. The CDR3 DNA reads TGTGCCAGCAGTTTGACGGCCAGTTTCTATGGCTACACCTTC. Amino acids: CASSLTASFYGYTF.

The chain joins TRBV28 to TRBJ2-1; 8 bases map to TRBD2. Germline trimming cut 11 bases from V and 4 bases from J; bases unmatched to any gene: 4. The CDR3 extends over 12 amino acids. Germline CDR1 is MDHEN and CDR2 is SYDVKM. CDR3 loop: CAAGGPYNEQFF. Here the CDR3 DNA reads TGTGCCGCGGGAGGACCTTACAATGAGCAGTTCTTC.

This clonotype showed up many times. The gene calls are TRBV15 and TRBJ2-7, with D unclear. The CDR3 runs 15 residues. Looked up from germline, CDR1 is LNHNV and CDR2 is YYDKDF (reference sequence). Trimming shortened V by 1 base and J by 5 bases, and 15 bases separated the two germline ends. The CDR3 sequence is CATSRVGWVLDEQYF. The CDR3, as DNA: TGTGCCACCAGCAGAGTAGGCTGGGTTTTGGACGAGCAGTACTTC.

The chain combines TRBV5-5 with TRBJ1-1; D is uncertain. The CDR3 runs to 14 residues. Between the trimmed V and J ends, which lost 7 bases and 6 bases, there was a span of 19 bases. Germline CDR1 is SGHKS and CDR2 is YYEKEE (reference sequence). The CDR3 DNA sequence: TGTGCCAGCTCGTTCGGCAGGTTTTTAGCTGAAGCTTTCTTT. The encoded protein is CASSFGRFLAEAFF.

This clonotype was counted ten times or more. The rearrangement links TRBV6-5 to TRBJ2-2; perhaps TRBD2 as D (6 bases). CDR3 size: 14 residues. Trimming stripped 2 bases from V and 4 bases from J, with 8 bases between. Germline V gene data show CDR1 as MNHEY and CDR2 as SVGAGI. The CDR3 DNA is TGTGCCAGCAGTTACATGGGGGGCACCGGGGAGCTGTTTTTT. It yields the protein CASSYMGGTGELFF.

This clonotype was recorded a few times. The chain couples TRBV11-2 to TRBJ1-6, with TRBD1 as a possible D gene (5 bases). V was cut by 1 base and J by 3 bases, with 10 bases left in between. This CDR3 comprises 16 residues. Looked up from germline, CDR1 is SGHAT and CDR2 is FQNNGV. The CDR3 spells CASSLGTRDYNSPLHF. In DNA, the CDR3 is TGTGCCAGCAGCTTAGGGACACGAGACTATAATTCACCCCTCCACTTT.

The chain combines TRBV7-2 with TRBJ2-1; D may match TRBD1 or TRBD2 (5 bases each). Germline V CDR1 and CDR2: SGHTA, FQGNSA. Trimming took 7 bases from V and 6 from J, leaving 16 bases between them. The CDR3 contains 14 residues. The CDR3 DNA sequence: TGTACCAGCACCTCCGGTCGGGGCCTCAATGAGCAGTTCTTC. It codes for CTSTSGRGLNEQFF.

At least ten counts were recorded for this clonotype. The CDR3 DNA reads TGTGCCAGCAGCCACCCTTTGCGGGGGTCCTACGAGCAGTACTTC. Its translation is CASSHPLRGSYEQYF. The rearrangement links TRBV7-9 to TRBJ2-7; TRBD2 aligns across 7 bases. The V segment lost 5 bases and the J segment 1 base; nucleotides outside the gene matches: 8. In germline, CDR1 is SEHNR, CDR2 FQNEAQ (reference sequence). CDR3 size: 15 residues.

CDR3 in DNA: TGCGCCACCCGGGGGGGCCGAGACACTGAAGCTTTCTTT. Translation gives CATRGGRDTEAFF. This chain uses TRBV10-1 with TRBJ1-1; D is perhaps TRBD1 (6 bases). The CDR3 has 13 residues. Trimming removed 10 bases at V and 3 bases at J, with 15 bases between. Looked up from germline, CDR1 is WNHNN and CDR2 is SYGVQD (reference sequence).

This sequence joins TRBV4-1 and TRBJ2-3; possibly TRBD2 for D (6 bases). Germline assignment: CDR1 MGHRA and CDR2 YSYEKL. Trimming cost V 4 bases and J 0 bases, with 11 bases left between them. The CDR3 runs 15 residues. The CDR3 sequence: CASSPERASTDTQYF. CDR3 in DNA: TGCGCCAGCAGCCCCGAGCGGGCTAGCACAGATACGCAGTATTTT.

This sequence joins TRBV24-1 and TRBJ2-1, with no clear D. The CDR3 loop spans 14 amino acids. Looked up from germline, CDR1 is KGHDR and CDR2 is SFDVKD. V gave up 4 bases and J gave up 2 bases, with 8 bases separating them. The CDR3 bases are TGTGCCACCAGTGAAACGGACCCCTACAATGAGCAGTTCTTC. Amino acid sequence: CATSETDPYNEQFF.

The CDR3 nucleotides are TGTGCCAGCAGTACGGGGGGGAATAGCAATCAGCCCCAGCATTTT. Translating gives CASSTGGNSNQPQHF. The chain carries TRBV12-3 or TRBV12-4 and TRBJ1-5; tentative D call: TRBD1 (5 bases). This CDR3 comprises 15 residues. Between the trimmed V and J ends, which lost 5 bases and 0 bases, there was a span of 11 bases.

In this sample, this clonotype turned up a few times. Here the CDR3 reads CATRDRGREIPGANVLTF. The DNA of the CDR3 is TGTGCCACCAGGGACAGGGGGCGCGAAATTCCTGGGGCCAACGTCCTGACTTTC. V and J are TRBV10-3 and TRBJ2-6, with 12 bases fitting TRBD1. With 10 bases clipped from V and 2 bases from J, the junction kept 12 bases outside the gene matches. Germline CDR1 is ENHRY and CDR2 is SYGVKD. CDR3 length: 18 amino acids.

This clonotype was found a few times. The chain joins TRBV2 to TRBJ2-3; 7 positions match TRBD1. The CDR3 extends over 15 amino acids. The germline V gene has CDR1 SNHLY and CDR2 FYNNEI. Trimming removed 7 bases from V and 4 bases from J; junction bases left unmatched: 11. DNA for the CDR3: TGTGCCAGCATTTCGACAGGGTTAAGCCCAGATACGCAGTATTTT. This translates into CASISTGLSPDTQYF.

In its sample, this clonotype was seen a few times. The chain joins TRBV20-1 to TRBJ1-2; tentative D call: TRBD1 (5 bases). The V end lost 4 bases, the J end lost 6 bases, and 21 bases lay between the germline ends. This CDR3 is built from 15 residues. The germline gives CDR1 DFQATT, CDR2 SNEGSKA (reference sequence). The CDR3 coding sequence is TGCAGTGCTAAGGCGGGACCCCAGGTACCTAATGGCTACACCTTC. It specifies CSAKAGPQVPNGYTF.

The chain uses TRBV7-9 and TRBJ1-6; 8 bases agree with TRBD1. CDR1 and CDR2 from the germline V gene are SEHNR and FQNEAQ (reference sequence). V was clipped by 4 bases and J by 10 bases; unmatched bases: 6. This CDR3 spans 14 amino acids. The CDR3, as DNA: TGTGCCAGCAGCTCGGGACAGGCGGGGTCACCCCTCCACTTT. Its protein is CASSSGQAGSPLHF.

This clonotype was recorded many times. The rearrangement uses TRBV18 and TRBJ2-1, with a tentative D call TRBD2 (5 bases). The CDR3 is 13 residues long. The V gene lost 8 bases and the J gene lost 2 bases, with 10 bases spanning the gap. Germline V gene sequence: CDR1 KGHSH, CDR2 LQKENI. The DNA for the CDR3 is TGTGCCAGCAGCCCCGGGACCTACAATGAGCAGTTCTTC. Amino acids: CASSPGTYNEQFF.

The V and J genes are TRBV5-1 and TRBJ2-7, with 8 bases fitting TRBD2. V was pared by 4 bases and J by 9 bases, with 15 bases of the junction left unmatched. This CDR3 is 15 amino acids long. Germline-derived CDR1 and CDR2 are SGHRS and YFSETQ. In nucleotides, the CDR3 is TGCGCCAGCAGCCCTAGCGGGCAGAAGGAATTTGGGCAGTACTTC. This encodes CASSPSGQKEFGQYF.

This clonotype showed up many times. This chain connects TRBV10-3 to TRBJ2-5; D is perhaps TRBD2 (5 bases). CDR1 is ENHRY and CDR2 is SYGVKD in the germline V gene. The CDR3 length is 12 residues. Trimming pared 4 bases from V and 5 bases from J, leaving 8 bases between. The CDR3 bases are TGTGCCATCAGTGCCGGGGTGGAGACCCAGTACTTC. This encodes CAISAGVETQYF.

The chain recombines TRBV5-5 with TRBJ2-7; 8 bases fit TRBD1. V shed 0 bases, J shed 5 bases, and the junction held 4 bases outside the gene matches. CDR3 length: 14 residues. In germline, CDR1 is SGHKS, CDR2 YYEKEE (reference sequence). The CDR3: CASSLGDRRDEQYV. The CDR3 region has the DNA TGTGCCAGCAGCTTGGGGGACAGGCGGGACGAGCAGTACGTC.

In its sample, this clonotype was seen many times. The chain combines TRBV12-3 or TRBV12-4 with TRBJ1-5, with a tentative D call TRBD1 (6 bases). The length of the CDR3 is 15 residues. V shed 6 bases and J shed 2 bases, with 14 bases lying between them. The chain's CDR3 is CASRETGSGNQPQHF. The CDR3 DNA reads as TGTGCCAGCAGGGAAACAGGGTCGGGCAATCAGCCCCAGCATTTT.

V and J are TRBV5-1 and TRBJ2-5; perhaps TRBD1 as D (7 bases). Germline V gene sequence: CDR1 SGHRS, CDR2 YFSETQ. The CDR3 has 15 residues. Trimming removed 1 base from V and 3 bases from J, with 13 bases in between. The CDR3 protein is CASSLMGGQKETQYF. CDR3 in DNA: TGCGCCAGCAGCTTGATGGGGGGACAGAAAGAGACCCAGTACTTC.